The rows below give T cell receptor beta chains drawn from one sample of a study of T cells after yellow fever vaccination. Using its own MiXCR run on the 5' RACE reads, TCRdb lists one record per CDR3 protein. This table holds some 600,000 distinct CDR3 sequences, about 17% found once. The sequencing used PBMCs, collected less than 6 days after the first yellow fever vaccination. The receptors originated from a man aged 18 to 30 who received the YFV17D yellow fever vaccine. The CDR3 runs from the conserved cysteine through the conserved F or W. Fields, in order: D gene, J gene, clone size, V gene, CDR3 DNA, CDR3 protein. The D gene is left open where the match is weak. Not all rows give a size; the values are once, few, many and, for expanded clones, a class.

D: .; J: TRBJ1-1; size: few; V: TRBV6-1; DNA: TGTGCCAGTTTTCCCGCCGCACGCAACACTGAAGCTTTCTTT; CDR3: CASFPAARNTEAFF
D: .; J: TRBJ1-1; size: .; V: TRBV4-1; DNA: TGCGCCAGCAGCCAAGGTTCCACAGTCCCGGACACTGAAGCTTTCTTT; CDR3: CASSQGSTVPDTEAFF
D: .; J: TRBJ2-4; size: many; V: TRBV7-9; DNA: TGTGCCAGCAGCCCACCCTATATTCTAGCCAAAAACATTCAGTACTTC; CDR3: CASSPPYILAKNIQYF
D: .; J: TRBJ1-2; size: few; V: TRBV7-2; DNA: TGTGCCAGCAGCCCCGACGTAGGCTATTATGGCTACACCTTC; CDR3: CASSPDVGYYGYTF
D: .; J: TRBJ2-3; size: .; V: TRBV7-9; DNA: TGTGCCAGCAGCCGCCACAGGTACCGCACAGATACGCAGTATTTT; CDR3: CASSRHRYRTDTQYF
D: TRBD2; J: TRBJ2-5; size: .; V: TRBV7-2; DNA: TGTGCCAGCAGCTCCGGGACTAGCTCATGGGAGACCCAGTACTTC; CDR3: CASSSGTSSWETQYF
D: TRBD1; J: TRBJ1-5; size: .; V: TRBV6-5; DNA: TGTGCCAGCAGTTACCTAGGAGGGGGCCATCAGCCCCAGCATTTT; CDR3: CASSYLGGGHQPQHF
D: .; J: TRBJ2-6; size: .; V: TRBV7-6; DNA: TGTGCCAGCAGCTTAGAGGGGCAGCCTTACTACTCTGGGGCCAACGTCCTGACTTTC; CDR3: CASSLEGQPYYSGANVLTF
D: .; J: TRBJ1-4; size: .; V: TRBV5-1; DNA: TGCGCCAGCAGCTTGCTAGGGGATGAAAAACTGTTTTTT; CDR3: CASSLLGDEKLFF
D: .; J: TRBJ2-1; size: few; V: TRBV9; DNA: TGTGCCAGCAGCGTAGTTGGGGGCTTAATTAATGAGCAGTTCTTC; CDR3: CASSVVGGLINEQFF
D: TRBD2; J: TRBJ2-3; size: once; V: TRBV11-2; DNA: TGTGCCAGCAGCACGCGTCCCGGGACTAGCGGGGGGCCGGCAGATACGCAGTATTTT; CDR3: CASSTRPGTSGGPADTQYF
D: TRBD1; J: TRBJ2-7; size: .; V: TRBV7-9; DNA: TGTGCCAGCAGCTTATCCGGGACAGGGGTCAACGAGCAGTACTTC; CDR3: CASSLSGTGVNEQYF
D: .; J: TRBJ1-1; size: few; V: TRBV5-6; DNA: TGTGCCAGCAGCTTTTGGTACTTTAACACTGAAGCTTTCTTT; CDR3: CASSFWYFNTEAFF
D: .; J: TRBJ1-1; size: few; V: TRBV20-1; DNA: TGCAGTGCTAGAGTCTCGGGCAAGAACACTGAAGCTTTCTTT; CDR3: CSARVSGKNTEAFF
D: .; J: TRBJ2-1; size: many; V: TRBV20-1; DNA: TGCAGTGCCGACCTCGCAGTTAGCAATGAGCAGTTCTTC; CDR3: CSADLAVSNEQFF
D: .; J: TRBJ2-3; size: few; V: TRBV7-9; DNA: TGTGCCAGCAGCTTAGCTTGGAGAGATACGCAGTATTTT; CDR3: CASSLAWRDTQYF
D: TRBD1; J: TRBJ2-7; size: few; V: TRBV7-8; DNA: TGTGCCAGCAGCGGCGGGACAGGGGACGACGAGCAGTACTTC; CDR3: CASSGGTGDDEQYF
D: .; J: TRBJ1-2; size: few; V: TRBV18; DNA: TGTGCCAGCTCACCAGTCGAAGATGGCTACACCTTC; CDR3: CASSPVEDGYTF
D: .; J: TRBJ1-6; size: few; V: TRBV6-1; DNA: TGTGCCAGCACTGAGATCGGTAATTCACCCCTCCACTTT; CDR3: CASTEIGNSPLHF
D: .; J: TRBJ2-5; size: .; V: TRBV5-4; DNA: TGTGCCAGCAGCTTTGAATGGGAGGCACAAGAGACCCAGTACTTC; CDR3: CASSFEWEAQETQYF
D: .; J: TRBJ1-2; size: .; V: TRBV20-1; DNA: TGCAGTGCCGCCCGGGACCGCGATTTACCTGGCTACACCTTC; CDR3: CSAARDRDLPGYTF
D: .; J: TRBJ2-1; size: .; V: TRBV27; DNA: TGTGCCAGCAGAAGGTCCGGTGAGCAGTTCTTC; CDR3: CASRRSGEQFF
D: TRBD2; J: TRBJ2-2; size: .; V: TRBV4-3; DNA: TGCGCCAGCAGCCAAGAATCGGCGGGGGGGACCGGGGAGCTGTTTTTT; CDR3: CASSQESAGGTGELFF
D: .; J: TRBJ1-6; size: .; V: TRBV4-3; DNA: TGCGCCAGCAGCCAAGATGTAGCAGGGCGAGATTCACCCCTCCACTTT; CDR3: CASSQDVAGRDSPLHF
D: .; J: TRBJ1-1; size: .; V: TRBV4-3; DNA: TGCGCCAGCAGCCAAGCGACTGGATACCCTAACACTGAAGCTTTCTTT; CDR3: CASSQATGYPNTEAFF
D: .; J: TRBJ2-7; size: once; V: TRBV5-4; DNA: TGTGCCAGCAGCTTTACTCCGAGCTCCTACGAGCAGTACTTC; CDR3: CASSFTPSSYEQYF
D: TRBD1; J: TRBJ2-3; size: .; V: TRBV11-2; DNA: TGTGCCAGCAGCTTAGGAGTCAGGGGGCCCACAGATACGCAGTATTTT; CDR3: CASSLGVRGPTDTQYF
D: TRBD1; J: TRBJ2-7; size: .; V: TRBV10-3; DNA: TGTGCCATCAGTGGCCAAGACAGGGGGTACGAGCAGTACTTC; CDR3: CAISGQDRGYEQYF
D: .; J: TRBJ2-5; size: .; V: TRBV7-8; DNA: TGTGCCAGCAGCACCTCCGGGGGGCCGGAGACCCAGTACTTC; CDR3: CASSTSGGPETQYF
D: .; J: TRBJ2-3; size: .; V: TRBV12-3/TRBV12-4; DNA: TGTGCCAGCACCGTCGAGGTAGATACGCAGTATTTT; CDR3: CASTVEVDTQYF
D: .; J: TRBJ2-3; size: .; V: TRBV20-1; DNA: TGCAGTGCTAGAGGGCGTTCGGCAGATACGCAGTATTTT; CDR3: CSARGRSADTQYF
D: .; J: TRBJ1-1; size: few; V: TRBV11-2; DNA: TGTGCCAGCAGCTTACGAGGGGCTGGGAGCACTGAAGCTTTCTTT; CDR3: CASSLRGAGSTEAFF
D: TRBD1; J: TRBJ1-1; size: .; V: TRBV5-1; DNA: TGCGCCAGCAGGCCCGGACAGGTGAACACTGAAGCTTTCTTT; CDR3: CASRPGQVNTEAFF
D: TRBD2; J: TRBJ2-5; size: .; V: TRBV19; DNA: TGTGCCAGTAGTATGACTAGCGGGGGGCCAATGACCCAGTACTTC; CDR3: CASSMTSGGPMTQYF
D: .; J: TRBJ2-4; size: many; V: TRBV5-1; DNA: TGCGCCAGTGCACCCACCCTAGCCAAAAACATTCAGTACTTC; CDR3: CASAPTLAKNIQYF
D: .; J: TRBJ1-6; size: few; V: TRBV30; DNA: TGTGCCTGGAGTGTCGGGTCACCCCTCCACTTT; CDR3: CAWSVGSPLHF
D: .; J: TRBJ1-6; size: many; V: TRBV12-3/TRBV12-4; DNA: TGTGCCAGCAGTTTGATGGGGAATTCACCCCTCCACTTT; CDR3: CASSLMGNSPLHF
D: .; J: TRBJ2-3; size: .; V: TRBV7-6; DNA: TGTGCCAGCAGCTTAGAGGCGGGGATTAGCACAGATACGCAGTATTTT; CDR3: CASSLEAGISTDTQYF
D: .; J: TRBJ1-1; size: few; V: TRBV10-3; DNA: TGTGCCATCGAAAGGGGAGGGGGAGGTGAAGCTTTCTTT; CDR3: CAIERGGGGEAFF
D: .; J: TRBJ1-2; size: .; V: TRBV29-1; DNA: TGCAGCGTTGAGGCCCGGCGGGGTCGGTATGGCTACACCTTC; CDR3: CSVEARRGRYGYTF
D: .; J: TRBJ1-6; size: few; V: TRBV7-9; DNA: TGTGCCAGCAGCTTAAGGGGGGATTCAGGCCTTTCATCACCCCTCCACTTT; CDR3: CASSLRGDSGLSSPLHF